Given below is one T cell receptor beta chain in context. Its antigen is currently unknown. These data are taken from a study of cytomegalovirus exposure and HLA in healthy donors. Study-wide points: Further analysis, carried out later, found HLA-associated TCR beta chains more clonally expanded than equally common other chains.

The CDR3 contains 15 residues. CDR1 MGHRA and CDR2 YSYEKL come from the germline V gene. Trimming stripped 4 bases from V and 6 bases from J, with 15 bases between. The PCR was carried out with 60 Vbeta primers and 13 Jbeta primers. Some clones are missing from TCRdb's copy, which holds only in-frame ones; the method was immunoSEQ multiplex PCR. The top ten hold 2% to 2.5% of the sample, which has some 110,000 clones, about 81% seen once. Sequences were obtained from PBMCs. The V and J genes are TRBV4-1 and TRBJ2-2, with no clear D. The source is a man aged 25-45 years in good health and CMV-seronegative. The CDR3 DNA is TGCGCCAGCAGCCTACGACCAGGTGGTCCCGGGGAGCTGTTTTTT. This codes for CASSLRPGGPGELFF.